This TCR beta chain was identified in a study of T-cell reconstitution after alpha-beta-depleted transplantation in children. Unique molecular identifiers were built into the TCRbeta library. TCRdb fed the PCR reads into MiXCR, producing one record per CDR3 protein. The repertoire consists of fewer than 550,000 distinct CDR3 sequences, with roughly a tenth occurring once and the leading ten covering 4.5% to 6.5%. This CDR3 contains 14 residues. V lost 5 bases and J lost 8, with 17 bases in between. Germline V gives CDR1 SGHRS, CDR2 YFSETQ. The clonotype comes from a human donor who donated a stem cell graft to a child with acute myeloid leukemia. V usage is TRBV5-1 and J usage is TRBJ2-1, with a possible D match to TRBD2 (7 bases). The sequenced sample was PBMCs from the stem cell graft donor, obtained from the stem cell graft. This CDR3 reads CASRSRGATDEQFF. CDR3 DNA: TGCGCCAGCAGATCTCGGGGGGCCACGGATGAGCAGTTCTTC.